This TCR beta chain was recovered during a study of blood T cell repertoires in COVID-19. As for the study in general: Acute and convalescent COVID-19 samples came from the United States, Italy and Spain. From T cells, B-cell-depleted T cells, or PBMCs came the material, which was cDNA or gDNA.

Here immunoSEQ multiplex PCR was the method, and the copy in TCRdb shows in-frame clones only, minus some. The sample lists about 64,000 clones, roughly 80% occurring once. The CDR3 is 14 amino acids. V shed 5 bases and J 6 bases; nucleotides not matched to a gene: 8. Germline CDR1 is SGHVS and CDR2 is FQNEAQ. The sample taken for sequencing was peripheral blood. This receptor was identified in a human donor in a cohort sampled during active COVID-19. This chain uses TRBV7-8 with TRBJ2-7, with 9 bases matching TRBD1. The CDR3 sequence: CASSPRDRDGEQYF. The DNA for the CDR3 is TGTGCCAGCAGCCCCCGGGACAGGGATGGCGAGCAGTACTTC.